This T cell receptor beta chain was observed in a study of beta chain features in type 1 diabetes. The study's findings and limits: For Type 1 diabetes patients, all four CD4+ subsets carried TCRB CDR3s that were moderately but significantly shorter.

V lost 1 base to trimming and J lost 3 bases; unmatched junction nucleotides: 5. The CDR3 has 15 amino acids. Germline loops: CDR1 LNHNV, CDR2 YYDKDF (reference sequence). For this clone: What it recognizes is unknown.

Reverse transcription of all isolated RNA meant that expressed TCRB transcripts were sequenced. Produced via immunoSEQ multiplex PCR; TCRdb's table is partial and in-frame only. The sample shows under 350,000 clones, about 23% of them seen only once. The source of this sequence is a woman between 25 and 40 years old with type 1 diabetes. Sequences were obtained from naive CD4+ T cells from blood. The chain has TRBV15 and TRBJ1-2; 7 bases line up with TRBD1. In nucleotides, the CDR3 is TGTGCCACCAGCAGAGGGACCGGGACAGACTATGGCTACACCTTC. It translates to CATSRGTGTDYGYTF.